Listed below are T cell receptor beta chains from one sample, sequenced in a study of early T cells in non-severe SARS-CoV-2 infection. TCRdb re-called the 5' RACE reads through MiXCR, storing one row per CDR3 protein. The sample holds about 39,000 distinct CDR3 sequences, approximately 7.1% seen once. Material for sequencing was whole blood. Receptors originate from an adult who was a healthcare worker with PCR-confirmed SARS-CoV-2 infection or an uninfected control (not recorded which). Both conserved end residues are part of each CDR3. The D gene is left open where the match is weak. Part of the rows lack a size; the others show once, few, many or a class for expanded clones.

v_call	d_call	clone_size	j_call	cdr3_nt	cdr3_aa
TRBV18	NA	NA	TRBJ2-7	TGTGCCAGCTCCGAAGCCTACGAGCAGTACTTC	CASSEAYEQYF
TRBV9	NA	many	TRBJ1-1	TGTGCCAGCAGCGTAGACCTGAACACTGAAGCTTTCTTT	CASSVDLNTEAFF
TRBV12-3/TRBV12-4	NA	NA	TRBJ2-4	TGTGCCAGCAGTCATCAAAACATTCAGTACTTC	CASSHQNIQYF
TRBV6-1	NA	few	TRBJ2-3	TGTGCCAGCAGTGACCTATACACTAGCACAGATACGCAGTATTTT	CASSDLYTSTDTQYF
TRBV25-1	TRBD1	NA	TRBJ1-1	TGTGCCAGCAGTGTTACAGGGGGCGTCTTCACTGAAGCTTTCTTT	CASSVTGGVFTEAFF
TRBV7-3	NA	few	TRBJ2-2	TGTGCCAGCAGCTTAACTTCAGGATTCACCGGGGAGCTGTTTTTT	CASSLTSGFTGELFF
TRBV30	NA	many	TRBJ2-3	TGTGCCTGGAGCGTGGCTGCAGATACGCAGTATTTT	CAWSVAADTQYF
TRBV6-6	NA	NA	TRBJ2-7	TGTGCCAGCAGTTACTCGGGGGGCTCCTACGAGCAGTACTTC	CASSYSGGSYEQYF
TRBV11-2	NA	NA	TRBJ2-3	TGTGCCAGCAGCTCGCTAGCGAGCACAGATACGCAGTATTTT	CASSSLASTDTQYF
TRBV18	NA	many	TRBJ2-3	TGTGCCAGCTCACCAGGGGTAGAAACAGATACGCAGTATTTT	CASSPGVETDTQYF
TRBV15	NA	NA	TRBJ1-2	TGTGCCACCAGTTTTGAGGGCCGCGGGGGAGGCTACACCTTC	CATSFEGRGGGYTF
TRBV6-2/TRBV6-3	NA	many	TRBJ2-4	TGTGCCAGCAGTTACTCGAATCAGAAGGACTTC	CASSYSNQKDF
TRBV12-3/TRBV12-4	NA	few	TRBJ1-5	TGTGCCAGCAGAACCTCGGACCGTCGCAATCAGCCCCAGCATTTT	CASRTSDRRNQPQHF